This T cell receptor beta chain was sequenced for a study of tumor-infiltrating lymphocytes in primary liver carcinoma. Looking at the study overall: Samples returned roughly 3.5 to 8 million productive TCRbeta reads each. Read depth did not differ significantly between tissue types. Study-wide findings and caveats: Top-250-clone fractions were significantly higher in tumors than in blood (p = 0.039).

Total RNA amounting to 500 ng was the source from which TCR beta cDNA was made with a constant-region primer. What produced the TCR beta libraries was three nested multiplex PCR rounds using slightly modified ARM-PCR. TCRdb recomputed calls from the multiplex PCR reads with MiXCR, one row per CDR3 protein. The sample lists roughly 120,000 distinct CDR3 sequences, less than 80% occurring once. With regard to this clonotype: Its antigen is as yet unknown.

Starting material for RNA and DNA co-extraction consisted of roughly 19-34 mg of unsorted bulk tissue. The sequence derives from a woman aged 55-75 years with primary liver carcinoma and hepatitis B virus infection. The sequencing input was liver tumor tissue from sampling region 1. Regarding subset: tumor region T1, superior pole.

The CDR3 loop reads CSVRAGANVLTF. The CDR3 nucleotides are TGCAGTGTGCGGGCTGGGGCCAACGTCCTGACTTTC. The chain combines TRBV20-1 with TRBJ2-6; D is perhaps TRBD2 (5 bases). The CDR3 is 12 residues long. Germline assignment: CDR1 DFQATT and CDR2 SNEGSKA (reference sequence). Trimming removed 7 bases at V and 2 bases at J, with 6 bases between.